Following are 3 T cell receptor beta chains from one sample sequenced in a study of cytomegalovirus exposure and HLA in healthy donors. The PCR had 60 Vbeta and 13 Jbeta primers. Assay: immunoSEQ multiplex PCR; the TCRdb copy retains only in-frame clones and omits some. This table holds some 160,000 clones, roughly 73% found once. Sequenced material: PBMCs. All receptors come from a young woman in good health and CMV-seronegative.

The chain recombines TRBV7-2 with TRBJ1-2, with TRBD1 identical over 8 bases. Per germline, CDR1 SGHTA and CDR2 FQGNSA. V shed 2 bases and J 13 bases; nucleotides not matched to a gene: 9. This CDR3 region has 13 residues. The CDR3 bases are TGTGCCAGCAGCTTAAGAGACAGGGGAGTCTTCACCTTC. Its translation: CASSLRDRGVFTF.

The chain carries TRBV15 and TRBJ1-4, with D possibly being TRBD1 (5 bases). With 2 bases removed from V and 8 bases from J, the gap between germline ends came to 21 bases. Germline CDR1 LNHNV, CDR2 YYDKDF (reference sequence). The CDR3 covers 17 residues. Here the CDR3 reads CATSRSPFSGGGEKLFF. The CDR3 bases are TGTGCCACCAGCAGATCTCCTTTCTCGGGCGGGGGAGAAAAACTGTTTTTT.

The gene calls are TRBV27 and TRBJ2-3; 8 bases are shared with TRBD1. V lost 3 bases and J lost 6; bases outside the gene matches: 5. This CDR3 spans 14 amino acids. Germline loops: CDR1 MNHEY, CDR2 SMNVEV (reference sequence). CDR3 loop: CASSFQGADDTQYF. DNA of the CDR3: TGTGCCAGCAGTTTTCAGGGGGCTGACGATACGCAGTATTTT.